This is a list of T cell receptor beta chains from one sample in a study of blood T cell repertoires in COVID-19. This table comes from immunoSEQ multiplex PCR, and its TCRdb copy is limited to in-frame clones, with some not included. The sample contains some 330,000 clones, 83% of which appear only once. Sequencing was done on a sample of PBMCs or T cells enriched from blood (not recorded which). The receptors originated from a woman aged 45-60 years who had recovered from COVID-19. Both conserved end residues are part of each CDR3. D genes are given only for firm matches. The size of a clone is reported for some rows only, either as once, few or many, or as a class for expanded clones.

V gene	clone size	D gene	J gene	CDR3 protein	CDR3 DNA
TRBV19	-	TRBD1	TRBJ1-1	CASSGRGQENTEAFF	TGTGCCAGTAGTGGGAGGGGACAGGAGAACACTGAAGCTTTCTTT
TRBV5-8	-	-	TRBJ1-4	CASSLESRVRIANEKLFF	TGTGCCAGCAGCCTAGAGAGCCGCGTGAGAATCGCAAATGAAAAACTGTTTTTT
TRBV11-2	once	-	TRBJ1-5	CASSLDPRGPQHF	TGTGCCAGCAGCTTAGACCCCCGGGGGCCCCAGCATTTT
TRBV5-4	-	-	TRBJ2-5	CASSWWAPWRGQETQYF	TGTGCCAGCAGCTGGTGGGCACCCTGGCGGGGTCAAGAGACCCAGTACTTC
TRBV30	-	-	TRBJ1-1	CAWSPGAEAFF	TGTGCCTGGAGCCCGGGAGCTGAAGCTTTCTTT
TRBV11-1	-	-	TRBJ2-3	CASSLFIREDTQYF	TGTGCCAGCAGCTTATTTATCAGGGAAGATACGCAGTATTTT
TRBV2	-	-	TRBJ2-5	CASNGPLGGSQETQYF	TGTGCCAGCAACGGACCTCTGGGGGGTTCACAAGAGACCCAGTACTTC
TRBV4-3	-	-	TRBJ1-1	CASSQATAASTEAFF	TGCGCCAGCAGCCAAGCCACGGCGGCGAGCACTGAAGCTTTCTTT
TRBV27	-	-	TRBJ1-2	CASSSFLRGGHYGYTF	TGTGCCAGCAGTTCCTTCCTCAGGGGTGGCCACTATGGCTACACCTTC
TRBV7-9	few	-	TRBJ1-2	CASSAGQPGYTF	TGTGCCAGCAGCGCCGGACAGCCGGGCTACACCTTC
TRBV19	-	TRBD1	TRBJ1-2	CASRSPGQGGYTF	TGTGCCAGTAGATCTCCGGGACAGGGGGGCTACACCTTC
TRBV14	-	-	TRBJ2-2	CASSRLDHPGELFF	TGTGCCAGCAGCCGACTAGATCATCCCGGGGAGCTGTTTTTT
TRBV30	-	TRBD1	TRBJ1-1	CAWSAGDRAVSNTEAFF	TGTGCCTGGAGTGCAGGGGACAGGGCCGTATCGAACACTGAAGCTTTCTTT
TRBV2	-	TRBD1	TRBJ1-6	CASRGGQGGNSPLHF	TGTGCCAGCAGGGGGGGACAGGGGGGTAATTCACCCCTCCACTTT
TRBV29-1	-	-	TRBJ2-1	CSAIGTNNEQFF	TGCAGCGCTATCGGTACGAACAATGAGCAGTTCTTC
TRBV19	-	-	TRBJ2-1	CASSILAYNEQFF	TGTGCCAGTAGTATATTAGCCTACAATGAGCAGTTCTTC
TRBV5-6	-	-	TRBJ2-2	CASSLVGGNTGELFF	TGTGCCAGCAGCTTGGTTGGCGGGAACACCGGGGAGCTGTTTTTT
TRBV5-1	-	TRBD2	TRBJ2-2	CASSTSGGAGELFF	TGCGCCAGCAGTACTAGCGGGGGGGCCGGGGAGCTGTTTTTT
TRBV6-5	-	-	TRBJ2-1	CASSYSGGVRNEQFF	TGTGCCAGCAGTTACTCGGGGGGTGTGAGGAATGAGCAGTTCTTC
TRBV3-1/TRBV3-2	-	-	TRBJ1-6	CASSQNRRTENSPLHF	TGTGCCAGCAGCCAAAATCGGCGTACAGAGAATTCACCCCTCCACTTT
TRBV5-1	-	TRBD1	TRBJ1-6	CASSSGTASSYNSPLHF	TGCGCCAGCAGCTCTGGGACAGCGAGCTCCTATAATTCACCCCTCCACTTT
TRBV3-1/TRBV3-2	-	-	TRBJ1-1	CASSQDVFPRGNTEAFF	TGTGCCAGCAGCCAAGATGTGTTCCCCAGGGGAAACACTGAAGCTTTCTTT
TRBV5-8	few	-	TRBJ1-1	CASTPWGLRSENTEAFF	TGTGCCAGCACCCCGTGGGGCCTCAGAAGCGAAAACACTGAAGCTTTCTTT
TRBV9	-	-	TRBJ2-1	CASSVAFVSGFYNEQFF	TGTGCCAGCAGCGTAGCTTTTGTTAGCGGATTTTACAATGAGCAGTTCTTC
TRBV28	-	-	TRBJ1-6	CASSLMAGDSPLHF	TGTGCCAGCAGTTTAATGGCAGGGGATTCACCCCTCCACTTT
TRBV6-2/TRBV6-3	-	-	TRBJ2-1	CASSRSWDEQFF	TGTGCCAGCAGCCGTAGCTGGGATGAGCAGTTCTTC
TRBV6-4	-	TRBD1	TRBJ2-2	CASAETGDPTGELFF	TGTGCCAGCGCCGAAACAGGGGACCCCACCGGGGAGCTGTTTTTT
TRBV10-3	-	-	TRBJ1-2	CAISANQKTYGYTF	TGTGCCATCAGTGCCAATCAGAAAACCTATGGCTACACCTTC
TRBV5-1	-	-	TRBJ2-7	CASSLVEGAVYEQYF	TGCGCCAGCAGCTTGGTGGAGGGGGCTGTCTACGAGCAGTACTTC
TRBV2	-	-	TRBJ1-1	CASSEGEAFF	TGTGCCAGCAGTGAAGGGGAGGCTTTCTTT
TRBV24-1	-	TRBD2	TRBJ2-1	CATSVLAGVNEQFF	TGTGCCACCAGTGTGCTAGCGGGAGTCAATGAGCAGTTCTTC
TRBV11-1	-	-	TRBJ2-7	CASSPTSYEQYF	TGTGCCAGCAGCCCGACTAGCTACGAGCAGTACTTC
TRBV4-1	-	TRBD2	TRBJ2-2	CASNTLTSGANTGELFF	TGCGCCAGCAACACCTTGACTAGCGGGGCAAACACCGGGGAGCTGTTTTTT
TRBV7-9	-	TRBD1	TRBJ1-6	CASSLDRDNSPLHF	TGTGCCAGCAGCCTCGACAGGGATAATTCACCCCTCCACTTT
TRBV7-8	-	TRBD2	TRBJ2-7	CATTLGTSFTYEQYF	TGTGCCACGACCCTGGGGACTAGTTTTACCTACGAGCAGTACTTC
TRBV2	few	TRBD1	TRBJ2-7	CASSDRTGYYEQYF	TGTGCCAGCAGTGATCGGACAGGGTACTACGAGCAGTACTTC
TRBV23-1	-	-	TRBJ1-4	CASSPNSATNEKLFF	TGCGCCAGCAGTCCGAATTCGGCAACTAATGAAAAACTGTTTTTT
TRBV5-1	-	TRBD1	TRBJ1-2	CASSHGQGVYGYTF	TGCGCCAGCTCCCACGGACAGGGTGTATATGGCTACACCTTC
TRBV5-5	-	TRBD1	TRBJ2-6	CASSLLAGRQGPNVLTF	TGTGCCAGCAGCTTGCTCGCGGGCCGACAGGGCCCCAACGTCCTGACTTTC
TRBV20-1	-	-	TRBJ1-3	CSASTRGLHSGNTIYF	TGCAGTGCTAGTACTCGGGGTCTCCACTCTGGAAACACCATATATTTT
TRBV7-8	-	TRBD1	TRBJ1-2	CASSTAGTGTLYGYTF	TGTGCCAGCAGCACCGCCGGGACAGGAACACTCTATGGCTACACCTTC
TRBV6-1	-	-	TRBJ1-5	CASSDGYSNQPQHF	TGTGCCAGCAGTGACGGGTATAGCAATCAGCCCCAGCATTTT
TRBV5-4	-	-	TRBJ1-2	CASSLESGGYTF	TGTGCCAGCAGCTTGGAGTCAGGCGGCTACACCTTC
TRBV27	-	TRBD1	TRBJ2-7	CASSLGTDYEQYF	TGTGCCAGCAGTTTAGGGACAGACTACGAGCAGTACTTC
TRBV3-1/TRBV3-2	-	TRBD1	TRBJ1-1	CASSHRGTPEAFF	TGTGCCAGCAGCCACAGGGGGACGCCTGAAGCTTTCTTT
TRBV6-6	-	TRBD1	TRBJ1-1	CASSNGQGRIEAFF	TGTGCCAGCAGCAACGGACAGGGGCGAATTGAAGCTTTCTTT
TRBV9	-	TRBD1	TRBJ2-7	CASSVGSSGGGDEQYF	TGTGCCAGCAGCGTAGGTTCCTCAGGGGGCGGCGACGAGCAGTACTTC
TRBV27	-	TRBD1	TRBJ2-1	CASSAPGQPYSYNEQFF	TGTGCCAGCAGTGCCCCGGGACAGCCATACTCCTACAATGAGCAGTTCTTC
TRBV30	-	-	TRBJ1-1	CAWSASSFYSRNTEAFF	TGTGCCTGGAGTGCTTCCTCTTTTTACTCCCGGAACACTGAAGCTTTCTTT
TRBV11-2	-	TRBD1	TRBJ1-2	CASSSGDRGRIRGYTF	TGTGCCAGCAGCTCCGGGGACAGGGGGCGGATCCGAGGCTACACCTTC